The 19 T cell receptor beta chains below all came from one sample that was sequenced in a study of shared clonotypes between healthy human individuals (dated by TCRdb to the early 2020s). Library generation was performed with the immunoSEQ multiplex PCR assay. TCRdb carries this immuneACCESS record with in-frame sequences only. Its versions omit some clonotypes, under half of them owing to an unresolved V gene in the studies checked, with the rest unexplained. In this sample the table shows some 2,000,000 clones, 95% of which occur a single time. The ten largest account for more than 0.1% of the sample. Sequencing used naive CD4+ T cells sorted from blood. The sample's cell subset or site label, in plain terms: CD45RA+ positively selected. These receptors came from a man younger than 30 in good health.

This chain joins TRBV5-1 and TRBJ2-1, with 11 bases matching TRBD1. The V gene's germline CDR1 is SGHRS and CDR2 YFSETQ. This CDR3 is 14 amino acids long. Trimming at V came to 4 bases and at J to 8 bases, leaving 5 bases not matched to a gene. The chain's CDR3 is CASSLRTGGYEQFF. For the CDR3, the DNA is TGCGCCAGCAGCCTCCGGACAGGGGGCTATGAGCAGTTCTTC.

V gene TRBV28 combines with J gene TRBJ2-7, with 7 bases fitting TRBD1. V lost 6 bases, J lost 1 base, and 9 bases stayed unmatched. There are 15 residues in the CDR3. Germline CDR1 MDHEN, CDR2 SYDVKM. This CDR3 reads CASSWTGRSSYEQYF. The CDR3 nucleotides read TGTGCCAGCAGCTGGACAGGTAGAAGTTCCTACGAGCAGTACTTC.

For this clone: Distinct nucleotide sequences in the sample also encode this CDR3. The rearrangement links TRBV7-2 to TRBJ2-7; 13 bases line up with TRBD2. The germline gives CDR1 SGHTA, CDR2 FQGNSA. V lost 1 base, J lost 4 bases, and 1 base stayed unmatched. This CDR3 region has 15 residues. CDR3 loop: CASSLELAGGYEQYF. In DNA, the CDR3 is TGTGCCAGCAGCTTAGAACTAGCGGGAGGGTACGAGCAGTACTTC.

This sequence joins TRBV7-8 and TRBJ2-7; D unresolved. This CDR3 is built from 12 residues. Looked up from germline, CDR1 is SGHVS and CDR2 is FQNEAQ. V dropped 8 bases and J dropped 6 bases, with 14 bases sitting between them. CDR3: CASCPRRGEQYF. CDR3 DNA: TGTGCCAGCTGCCCGCGGCGTGGCGAGCAGTACTTC.

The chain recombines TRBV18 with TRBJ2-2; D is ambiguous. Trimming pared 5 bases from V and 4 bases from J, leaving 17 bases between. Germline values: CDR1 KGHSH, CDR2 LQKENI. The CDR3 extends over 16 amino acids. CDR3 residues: CASSELLGRSTGELFF. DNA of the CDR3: TGTGCCAGCTCAGAGCTCTTGGGCCGAAGCACCGGGGAGCTGTTTTTT.

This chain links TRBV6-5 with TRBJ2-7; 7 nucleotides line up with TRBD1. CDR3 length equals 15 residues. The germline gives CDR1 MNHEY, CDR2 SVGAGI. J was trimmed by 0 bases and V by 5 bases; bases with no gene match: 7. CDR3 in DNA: TGTGCCAGCAGTCCACGACAGGGTTTCTCCTACGAGCAGTACTTC. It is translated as CASSPRQGFSYEQYF.

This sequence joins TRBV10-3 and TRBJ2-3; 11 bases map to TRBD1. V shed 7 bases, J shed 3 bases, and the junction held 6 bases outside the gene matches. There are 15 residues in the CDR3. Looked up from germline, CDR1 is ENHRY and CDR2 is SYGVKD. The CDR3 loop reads CAIKLGQGATDTQYF. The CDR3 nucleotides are TGTGCCATCAAGCTTGGACAGGGGGCGACAGATACGCAGTATTTT.

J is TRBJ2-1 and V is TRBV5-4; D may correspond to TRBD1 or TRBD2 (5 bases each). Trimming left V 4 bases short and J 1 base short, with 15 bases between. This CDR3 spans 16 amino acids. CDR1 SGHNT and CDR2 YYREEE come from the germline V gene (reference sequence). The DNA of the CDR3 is TGTGCCAGCAGCCCTACCTCGGGGCAATCCTACAATGAGCAGTTCTTC. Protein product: CASSPTSGQSYNEQFF.

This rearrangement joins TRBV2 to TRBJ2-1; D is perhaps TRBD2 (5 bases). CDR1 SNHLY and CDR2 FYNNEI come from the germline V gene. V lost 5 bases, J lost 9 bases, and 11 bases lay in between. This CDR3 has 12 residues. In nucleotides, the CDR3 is TGTGCCAGCAGTTTGAGGGTGGGTGAGCAGTTCTTC. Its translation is CASSLRVGEQFF.

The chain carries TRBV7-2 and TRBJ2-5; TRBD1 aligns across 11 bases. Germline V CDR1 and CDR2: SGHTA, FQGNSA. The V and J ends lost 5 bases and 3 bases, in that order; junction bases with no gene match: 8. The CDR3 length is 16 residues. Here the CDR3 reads CASSGRDRGGEETQYF. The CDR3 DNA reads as TGTGCCAGCAGCGGCCGGGACAGGGGGGGTGAAGAGACCCAGTACTTC.

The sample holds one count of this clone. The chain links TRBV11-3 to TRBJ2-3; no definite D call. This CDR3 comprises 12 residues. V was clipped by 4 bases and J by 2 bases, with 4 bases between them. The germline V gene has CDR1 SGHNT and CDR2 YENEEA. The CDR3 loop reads CASSSDTDTQYF. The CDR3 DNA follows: TGTGCCAGCAGCTCCGACACAGATACGCAGTATTTT.

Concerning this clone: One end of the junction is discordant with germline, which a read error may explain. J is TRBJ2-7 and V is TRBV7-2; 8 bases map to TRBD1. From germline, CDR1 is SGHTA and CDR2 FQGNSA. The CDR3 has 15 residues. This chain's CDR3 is CASSVAGGVAYEQYF. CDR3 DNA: TGTGCCAGCAGCGTAGCAGGGGGCGTCGCCTACGAGCAGTACTTC.

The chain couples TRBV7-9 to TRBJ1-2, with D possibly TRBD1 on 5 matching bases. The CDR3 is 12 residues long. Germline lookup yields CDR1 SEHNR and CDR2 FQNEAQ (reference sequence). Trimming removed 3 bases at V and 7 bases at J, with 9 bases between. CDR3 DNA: TGTGCCAGCAGCTTGCAGGGCGGTGGCTACACCTTC. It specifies CASSLQGGGYTF.

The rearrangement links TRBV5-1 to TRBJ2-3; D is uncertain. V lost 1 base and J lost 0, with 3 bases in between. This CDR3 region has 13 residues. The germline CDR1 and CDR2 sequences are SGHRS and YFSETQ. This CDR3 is CASSLYSTDTQYF. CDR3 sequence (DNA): TGCGCCAGCAGCTTGTACAGCACAGATACGCAGTATTTT.

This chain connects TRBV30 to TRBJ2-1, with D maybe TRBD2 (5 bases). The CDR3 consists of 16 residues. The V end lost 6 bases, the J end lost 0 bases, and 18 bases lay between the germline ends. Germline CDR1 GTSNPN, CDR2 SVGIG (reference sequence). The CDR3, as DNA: TGTGCCTGTCCCCGGGCTCTCGGAGGCTCCTACAATGAGCAGTTCTTC. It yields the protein CACPRALGGSYNEQFF.

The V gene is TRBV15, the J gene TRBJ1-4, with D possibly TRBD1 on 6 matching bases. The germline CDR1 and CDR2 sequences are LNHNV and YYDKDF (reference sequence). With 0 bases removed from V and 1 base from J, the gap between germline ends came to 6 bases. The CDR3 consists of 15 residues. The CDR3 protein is CATSRDRGTNEKLFF. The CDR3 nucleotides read TGTGCCACCAGCAGAGACAGGGGAACTAATGAAAAACTGTTTTTT.

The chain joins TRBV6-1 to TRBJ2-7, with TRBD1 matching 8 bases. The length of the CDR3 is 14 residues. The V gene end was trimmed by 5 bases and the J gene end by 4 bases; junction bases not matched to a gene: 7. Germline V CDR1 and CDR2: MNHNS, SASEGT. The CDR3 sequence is CASSTRTGTYEQYF. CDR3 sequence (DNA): TGTGCCAGCAGTACAAGGACAGGGACGTACGAGCAGTACTTC.

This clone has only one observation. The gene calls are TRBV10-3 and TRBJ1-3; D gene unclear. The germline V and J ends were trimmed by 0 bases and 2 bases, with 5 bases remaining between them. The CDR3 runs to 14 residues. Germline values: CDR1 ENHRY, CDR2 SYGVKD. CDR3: CAISESSPGNTIYF. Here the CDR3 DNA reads TGTGCCATCAGTGAGTCCTCGCCTGGAAACACCATATATTTT.

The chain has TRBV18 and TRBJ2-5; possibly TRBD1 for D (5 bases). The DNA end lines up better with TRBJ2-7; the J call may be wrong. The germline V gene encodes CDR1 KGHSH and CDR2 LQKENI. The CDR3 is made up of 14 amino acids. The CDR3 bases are TGTGCCAGCTCACCACGGGGCGAGTCCTACGAGCAGTACTTC. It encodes CASSPRGESYEQYF.